This T cell receptor (beta chain) was sequenced for a study of OX40 agonist ivuxolimab in advanced cancers. Study as a whole: Patients were treated with intravenous ivuxolimab, dosed at 0.01 to 10 mg/kg and infused every 2 weeks. Past anti-PD-1, anti-PD-L1 or anti-CTLA-4 therapy was accepted, and approximately 37% had received some. Study outcomes and limitations: Within 6 weeks, CD4+ and CD8+ blood T cells expanded clonally at 0.1 to 3.0 mg/kg. Expansion of clones was among the lowest in partial responders at 0.1-3.0 mg/kg.

Germline CDR1 reads GTSNPN; CDR2 reads SVGIG (reference sequence). The CDR3 totals 12 residues. Between the trimmed V and J ends, which lost 3 bases and 7 bases, there was a span of 13 bases. On this clone: Its antigen remains unknown.

The method was immunoSEQ multiplex PCR; TCRdb's version includes in-frame clones alone and lacks a portion of them. The table records 75,000 to 100,000 clones, 65% to 90% of them present only once. V and J are TRBV30 and TRBJ2-7; D possibly uses TRBD1 or TRBD2 (5 bases each). The receptor's source is an adult with an advanced solid tumor such as melanoma, head and neck, liver or kidney cancer. Sample: CD4+ or CD8+ T cells sorted from blood, taken in a trial of the OX40 agonist ivuxolimab. The CDR3, as DNA: TGTGCCTGGAGCGCCGTTTGGGGGGAGCAGTACTTC. This codes for CAWSAVWGEQYF.